Listed below are T cell receptor beta chains from one sample, sequenced in a study of blood T cell repertoires in COVID-19. The method was immunoSEQ multiplex PCR; TCRdb's version includes in-frame clones alone and lacks a portion of them. The data show roughly 36,000 clones, 75% to 85% seen once. The sequenced sample consisted of peripheral blood. The receptor set was obtained from a human donor in a cohort sampled during active COVID-19. Both conserved end residues are part of each CDR3. D genes are given only for firm matches. The listing skips clone size in some rows; elsewhere it reads once, few, many or a size class.

D gene: TRBD1; J gene: TRBJ1-6; clone size: few; CDR3 length: 14; V gene: TRBV28; CDR3 protein: CASSRWDRGSPLHF; CDR3 DNA: TGTGCCAGCAGTCGATGGGACAGGGGGTCACCCCTCCACTTT
D gene: .; J gene: TRBJ1-3; clone size: .; CDR3 length: 14; V gene: TRBV2; CDR3 protein: CACEQGNSGNTIYF; CDR3 DNA: TGTGCCTGCGAACAGGGAAACTCTGGAAACACCATATATTTT
D gene: .; J gene: TRBJ2-5; clone size: .; CDR3 length: 12; V gene: TRBV5-6; CDR3 protein: CASSLTGKTQYF; CDR3 DNA: TGTGCCAGCAGCTTGACCGGGAAGACCCAGTACTTC
D gene: .; J gene: TRBJ1-1; clone size: .; CDR3 length: 14; V gene: TRBV7-6; CDR3 protein: CASSPRAGDTEAFF; CDR3 DNA: TGTGCCAGCAGCCCCCGTGCCGGGGACACTGAAGCTTTCTTT
D gene: .; J gene: TRBJ2-1; clone size: .; CDR3 length: 13; V gene: TRBV5-1; CDR3 protein: CASSSGQYNEQFF; CDR3 DNA: TGCGCCAGCAGCTCAGGACAGTACAATGAGCAGTTCTTC
D gene: .; J gene: TRBJ2-1; clone size: .; CDR3 length: 11; V gene: TRBV18; CDR3 protein: CASSSDNEQFF; CDR3 DNA: TGTGCCAGCTCATCCGACAATGAGCAGTTCTTC
D gene: TRBD1; J gene: TRBJ1-2; clone size: once; CDR3 length: 13; V gene: TRBV3-1/TRBV3-2; CDR3 protein: CASSRQGADGYTF; CDR3 DNA: TGTGCCAGCAGCAGACAGGGGGCTGACGGCTACACCTTC
D gene: TRBD1; J gene: TRBJ2-7; clone size: few; CDR3 length: 13; V gene: TRBV9; CDR3 protein: CASSGQGAYEQYF; CDR3 DNA: TGTGCCAGCAGCGGACAGGGGGCCTACGAGCAGTACTTC
D gene: TRBD1; J gene: TRBJ1-6; clone size: .; CDR3 length: 14; V gene: TRBV7-8; CDR3 protein: CASSYPQGASPLHF; CDR3 DNA: TGTGCCAGCAGCTACCCACAGGGGGCTTCACCCCTCCACTTT
D gene: .; J gene: TRBJ1-1; clone size: .; CDR3 length: 13; V gene: TRBV6-6; CDR3 protein: CASRTAQNTEAFF; CDR3 DNA: TGTGCCAGCAGAACAGCACAGAACACTGAAGCTTTCTTT
D gene: .; J gene: TRBJ2-7; clone size: .; CDR3 length: 13; V gene: TRBV2; CDR3 protein: CAITSPGFYEQYF; CDR3 DNA: TGTGCCATCACCTCCCCGGGGTTCTACGAGCAGTACTTC
D gene: .; J gene: TRBJ2-7; clone size: .; CDR3 length: 16; V gene: TRBV6-5; CDR3 protein: CASSYRGGQRPYEQYF; CDR3 DNA: TGTGCCAGCAGTTACCGGGGGGGACAGCGTCCCTACGAGCAGTACTTC
D gene: .; J gene: TRBJ1-2; clone size: few; CDR3 length: 17; V gene: TRBV21-1; CDR3 protein: CASSPLITGSSFYGYTF; CDR3 DNA: TGTGCCAGCAGCCCCCTAATCACAGGGAGTTCATTTTATGGCTACACCTTC
D gene: .; J gene: TRBJ1-5; clone size: .; CDR3 length: 14; V gene: TRBV18; CDR3 protein: CASSRGIGNQPQHF; CDR3 DNA: TGTGCCAGCTCCCGGGGGATTGGAAATCAGCCCCAGCATTTT
D gene: TRBD1; J gene: TRBJ1-1; clone size: .; CDR3 length: 14; V gene: TRBV6-2/TRBV6-3; CDR3 protein: CASSLGQGRTEAFF; CDR3 DNA: TGTGCCAGCAGTTTGGGACAGGGGCGTACTGAAGCTTTCTTT
D gene: TRBD2; J gene: TRBJ2-1; clone size: .; CDR3 length: 19; V gene: TRBV15; CDR3 protein: CATSRRGLAGGAGKNEQFF; CDR3 DNA: TGTGCCACCAGCAGAAGAGGACTAGCGGGGGGGGCAGGGAAGAATGAGCAGTTCTTC
D gene: .; J gene: TRBJ2-7; clone size: few; CDR3 length: 16; V gene: TRBV19; CDR3 protein: CASSISPLLSSYEQYF; CDR3 DNA: TGTGCCAGTAGTATCTCCCCACTTCTGAGCTCCTACGAGCAGTACTTC
D gene: TRBD1; J gene: TRBJ2-7; clone size: .; CDR3 length: 14; V gene: TRBV19; CDR3 protein: CASTHEQGAYEQYF; CDR3 DNA: TGTGCCAGTACCCATGAACAGGGGGCGTACGAGCAGTACTTC
D gene: .; J gene: TRBJ2-5; clone size: .; CDR3 length: 18; V gene: TRBV21-1; CDR3 protein: CASSSQSSGPREKETQYF; CDR3 DNA: TGTGCCAGCAGCAGCCAGTCTAGCGGGCCCCGTGAGAAAGAGACCCAGTACTTC
D gene: TRBD2; J gene: TRBJ2-4; clone size: .; CDR3 length: 15; V gene: TRBV4-1; CDR3 protein: CASSHGRGAKNIQYF; CDR3 DNA: TGCGCCAGCAGCCATGGGCGGGGGGCCAAAAACATTCAGTACTTC
D gene: .; J gene: TRBJ1-2; clone size: .; CDR3 length: 13; V gene: TRBV6-1; CDR3 protein: CASSEVRVHGYTF; CDR3 DNA: TGTGCCAGCAGTGAAGTGAGGGTGCATGGCTACACCTTC
D gene: .; J gene: TRBJ1-4; clone size: .; CDR3 length: 13; V gene: TRBV7-2; CDR3 protein: CASSLLVSEKLFF; CDR3 DNA: TGTGCCAGCAGCTTATTGGTTAGCGAAAAACTGTTTTTT
D gene: .; J gene: TRBJ2-7; clone size: .; CDR3 length: 14; V gene: TRBV10-3; CDR3 protein: CAISESPGGNEQYF; CDR3 DNA: TGTGCCATCAGTGAGTCGCCTGGGGGGAACGAGCAGTACTTC
D gene: .; J gene: TRBJ1-2; clone size: once; CDR3 length: 14; V gene: TRBV7-2; CDR3 protein: CASSPLLGSGGYTF; CDR3 DNA: TGTGCCAGCAGCCCCCTTCTTGGTTCGGGTGGCTACACCTTC
D gene: .; J gene: TRBJ1-2; clone size: .; CDR3 length: 13; V gene: TRBV12-3/TRBV12-4; CDR3 protein: CASSSVPSYGYTF; CDR3 DNA: TGTGCCAGCAGTTCAGTCCCGTCCTATGGCTACACCTTC
D gene: .; J gene: TRBJ1-5; clone size: .; CDR3 length: 16; V gene: TRBV10-3; CDR3 protein: CAISESGGPRNQPQHF; CDR3 DNA: TGTGCCATCAGTGAGTCGGGGGGACCACGGAATCAGCCCCAGCATTTT
D gene: TRBD1; J gene: TRBJ1-2; clone size: .; CDR3 length: 12; V gene: TRBV19; CDR3 protein: CASSRQGDGYTF; CDR3 DNA: TGTGCCAGTAGTCGTCAGGGGGATGGCTACACCTTC
D gene: .; J gene: TRBJ2-3; clone size: .; CDR3 length: 18; V gene: TRBV3-1/TRBV3-2; CDR3 protein: CASSQDFCRGHSTDTQYF; CDR3 DNA: TGTGCCAGCAGCCAAGATTTTTGCAGGGGCCATAGCACAGATACGCAGTATTTT